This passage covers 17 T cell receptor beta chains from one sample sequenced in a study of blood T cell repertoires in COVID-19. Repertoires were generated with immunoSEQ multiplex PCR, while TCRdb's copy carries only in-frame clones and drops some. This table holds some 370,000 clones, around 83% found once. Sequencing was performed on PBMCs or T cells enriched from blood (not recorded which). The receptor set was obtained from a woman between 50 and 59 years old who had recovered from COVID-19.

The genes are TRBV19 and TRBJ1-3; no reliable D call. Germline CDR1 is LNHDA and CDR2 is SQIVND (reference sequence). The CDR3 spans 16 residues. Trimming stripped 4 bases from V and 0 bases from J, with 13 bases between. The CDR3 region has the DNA TGTGCCAGTAGTAACGGGGTCGGATACTCTGGAAACACCATATATTTT. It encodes CASSNGVGYSGNTIYF.

The CDR3 protein is CASSQGQKNTEAFF. In DNA, the CDR3 is TGTGCCAGCAGCCAGGGACAGAAGAACACTGAAGCTTTCTTT. The chain has TRBV14 and TRBJ1-1; 7 bases align to TRBD1. The V segment lost 3 bases and the J segment 1 base; nucleotides outside the gene matches: 2. The CDR3 sequence is 14 residues long. Germline V gene sequence: CDR1 SGHDN, CDR2 FVKESK. The full variable domain, with the rest looked up from reference TRBV14 and TRBJ1-1, is EAGVTQFPSHSVIEKGQTVTLRCDPISGHDNLYWYRRVMGKEIKFLLHFVKESKQDESGMPNNRFLAERTGGTYSTLKVQPAELEDSGVYFCASSQGQKNTEAFFGQGTRLTVV.

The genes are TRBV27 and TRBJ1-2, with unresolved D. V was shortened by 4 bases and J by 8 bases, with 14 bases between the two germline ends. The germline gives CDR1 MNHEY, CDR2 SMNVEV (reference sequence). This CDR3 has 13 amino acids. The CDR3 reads CASSSYLGNGYTF. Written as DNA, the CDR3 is TGTGCCAGCAGTTCCTATTTGGGCAACGGCTACACCTTC.

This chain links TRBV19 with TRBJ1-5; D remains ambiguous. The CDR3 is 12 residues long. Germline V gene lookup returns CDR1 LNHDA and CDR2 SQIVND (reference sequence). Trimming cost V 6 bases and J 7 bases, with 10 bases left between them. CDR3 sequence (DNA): TGTGCCAGTAGAGAGGGCGGGCAGCCCCAGCATTTT. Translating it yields CASREGGQPQHF.

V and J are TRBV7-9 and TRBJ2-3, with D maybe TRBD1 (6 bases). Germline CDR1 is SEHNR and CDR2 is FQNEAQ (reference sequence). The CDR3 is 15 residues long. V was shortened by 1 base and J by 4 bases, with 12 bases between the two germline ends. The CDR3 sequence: CASSLVAGVPDTQYF. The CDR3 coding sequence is TGTGCCAGCAGCTTAGTTGCAGGGGTACCAGATACGCAGTATTTT.

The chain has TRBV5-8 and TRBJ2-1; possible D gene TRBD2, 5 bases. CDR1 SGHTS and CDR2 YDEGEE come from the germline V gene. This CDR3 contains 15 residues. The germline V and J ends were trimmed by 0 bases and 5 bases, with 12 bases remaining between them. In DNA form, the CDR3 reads TGTGCCAGCAGCTTGGGGGTAGCGAAAGACAATGAGCAGTTCTTC. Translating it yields CASSLGVAKDNEQFF.

The CDR3 region is CASSADRRMGGNEQFF. In DNA, the CDR3 is TGTGCCAGCAGCGCCGACAGAAGGATGGGGGGCAATGAGCAGTTCTTC. The chain has TRBV11-2 and TRBJ2-1; maybe TRBD2 (6 bases). Germline V lookup: CDR1 SGHAT, CDR2 FQNNGV. This CDR3 has 16 residues. Trimming shortened V by 5 bases and J by 6 bases, and 20 bases separated the two germline ends.

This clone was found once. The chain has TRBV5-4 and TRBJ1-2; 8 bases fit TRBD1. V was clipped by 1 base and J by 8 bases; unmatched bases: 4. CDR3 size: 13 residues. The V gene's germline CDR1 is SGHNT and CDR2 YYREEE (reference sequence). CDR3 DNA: TGTGCCAGCAGCTTGCAGGGGGCCCGAGGCTACACCTTC. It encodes CASSLQGARGYTF.

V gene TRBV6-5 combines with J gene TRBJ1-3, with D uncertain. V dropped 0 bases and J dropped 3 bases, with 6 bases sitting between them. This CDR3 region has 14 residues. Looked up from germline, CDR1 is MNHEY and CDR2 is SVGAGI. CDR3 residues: CASSYSEGGNTIYF. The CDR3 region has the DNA TGTGCCAGCAGTTACTCGGAGGGTGGAAACACCATATATTTT.

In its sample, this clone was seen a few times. DNA for the CDR3: TGTGCCAGCAGCAAACCGGGCAGGGGGCGTGACGGCAATCAGCCCCAGCATTTT. This translates into CASSKPGRGRDGNQPQHF. This rearrangement joins TRBV21-1 to TRBJ1-5; the table's D call, TRBD1, was not checked against the DNA. TRBV21-1 corresponds to a pseudogene. The CDR3 is made up of 18 amino acids.

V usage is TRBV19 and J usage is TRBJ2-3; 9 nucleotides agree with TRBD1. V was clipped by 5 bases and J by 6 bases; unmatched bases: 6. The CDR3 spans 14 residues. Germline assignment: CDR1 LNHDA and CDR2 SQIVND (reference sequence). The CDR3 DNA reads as TGTGCCAGTAGTCTCCTGGGGACAGGGGATACGCAGTATTTT. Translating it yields CASSLLGTGDTQYF.

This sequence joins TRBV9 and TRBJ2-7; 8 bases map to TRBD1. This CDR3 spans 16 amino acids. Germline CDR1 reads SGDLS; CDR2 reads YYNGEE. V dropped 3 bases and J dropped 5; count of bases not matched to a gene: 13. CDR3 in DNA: TGTGCCAGCAGCGGGGGCGGACAGGGACGTCCCAACGAGCAGTACTTC. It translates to CASSGGGQGRPNEQYF.

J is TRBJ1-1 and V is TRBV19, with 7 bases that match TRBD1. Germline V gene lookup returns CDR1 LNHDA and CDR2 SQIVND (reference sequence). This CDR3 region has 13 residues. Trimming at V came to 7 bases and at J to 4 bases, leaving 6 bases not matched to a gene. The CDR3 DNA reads TGTGCCAGTACACAGACAGGGTTCACTGAAGCTTTCTTT. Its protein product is CASTQTGFTEAFF.

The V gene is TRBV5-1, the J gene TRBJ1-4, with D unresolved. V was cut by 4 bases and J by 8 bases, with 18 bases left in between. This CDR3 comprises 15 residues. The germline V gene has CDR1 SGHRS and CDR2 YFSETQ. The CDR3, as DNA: TGCGCCAGCAGCAATGGCGGGTCTCTTGTCGAAAAACTGTTTTTT. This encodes CASSNGGSLVEKLFF.

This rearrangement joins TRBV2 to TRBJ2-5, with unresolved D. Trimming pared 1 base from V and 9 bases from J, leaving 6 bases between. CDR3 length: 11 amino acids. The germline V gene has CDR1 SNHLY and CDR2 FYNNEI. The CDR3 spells CASSEGYAQYF. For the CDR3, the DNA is TGTGCCAGCAGTGAAGGTTATGCCCAGTACTTC.

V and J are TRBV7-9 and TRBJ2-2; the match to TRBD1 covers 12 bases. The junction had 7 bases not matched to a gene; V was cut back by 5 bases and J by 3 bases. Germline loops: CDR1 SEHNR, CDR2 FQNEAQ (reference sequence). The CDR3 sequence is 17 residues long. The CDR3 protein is CASSKGQGARYTGELFF. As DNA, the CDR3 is TGTGCCAGCAGCAAGGGACAGGGGGCCCGGTACACCGGGGAGCTGTTTTTT.

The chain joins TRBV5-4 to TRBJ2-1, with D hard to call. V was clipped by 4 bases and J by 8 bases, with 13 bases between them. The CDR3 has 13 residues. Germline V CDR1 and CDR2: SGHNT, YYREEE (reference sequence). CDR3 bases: TGTGCCAGCAGCCGCACCGCGAGCGATGAGCAGTTCTTC. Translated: CASSRTASDEQFF. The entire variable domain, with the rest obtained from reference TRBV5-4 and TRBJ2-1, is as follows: ETGVTQSPTHLIKTRGQQVTLRCSSQSGHNTVSWYQQALGQGPQFIFQYYREEENGRGNFPPRFSGLQFPNYSSELNVNALELDDSALYLCASSRTASDEQFFGPGTRLTVL.